This T cell receptor beta chain originates from a study of T cell repertoires in aging, cancer and after chemotherapy. Study-wide background: Donors were grouped into six age bands spanning 30 or younger through 70 or older. Patients with glioblastoma brain tumors were sampled before and after temozolomide-based therapy. Millions of TCR reads were in the whole dataset. Study-level points and caveats: In each cancer cohort, median generation probability increased across chemotherapy, suggesting thymic output rebounded.

CDR1 is DFQATT, CDR2 SNEGSKA, per germline (reference sequence). The length of the CDR3 is 15 residues. J gave up 5 bases and V 5 bases, and 9 bases lay outside the gene matches. Multiplex touch-down PCR with TRB-A/B primers amplified rearranged V-D-J TRB sequences. TCRdb recomputed calls from the multiplex PCR reads with MiXCR, one row per CDR3 protein. The sample yields 5,500 to 7,000 distinct CDR3 sequences, 53% seen once. Peripheral blood genomic DNA, not sorted cells or RNA, was the template. With regard to this clonotype: Its target is not known.

The sample was blood. The chain carries TRBV20-1 and TRBJ1-2; 12 bases map to TRBD1. The clonotype originates from a human donor with a solid tumor. The CDR3 protein is CSAPPGQGASYGYTF. The CDR3 bases are TGCAGTGCTCCTCCGGGACAGGGGGCATCATATGGCTACACCTTC.